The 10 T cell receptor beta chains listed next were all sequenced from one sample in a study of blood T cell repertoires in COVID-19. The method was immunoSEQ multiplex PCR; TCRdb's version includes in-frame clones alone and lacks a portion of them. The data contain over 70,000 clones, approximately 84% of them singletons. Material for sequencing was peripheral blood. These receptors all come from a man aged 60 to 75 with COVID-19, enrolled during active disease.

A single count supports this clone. Here the CDR3 reads CAISDSASGLDNEQFF. DNA of the CDR3: TGTGCCATCAGTGACTCGGCTAGCGGGTTGGACAATGAGCAGTTCTTC. The rearrangement uses TRBV10-3 and TRBJ2-1; 8 bases agree with TRBD2. J was trimmed by 5 bases and V by 3 bases; bases with no gene match: 9. There are 16 residues in the CDR3. Per germline, CDR1 ENHRY and CDR2 SYGVKD.

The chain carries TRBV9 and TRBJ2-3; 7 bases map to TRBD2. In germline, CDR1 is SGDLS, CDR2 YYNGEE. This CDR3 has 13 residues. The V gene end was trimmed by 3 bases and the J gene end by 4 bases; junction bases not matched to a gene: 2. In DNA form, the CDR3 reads TGTGCCAGCAGCGCCCTAGCGGCAGATACGCAGTATTTT. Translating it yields CASSALAADTQYF.

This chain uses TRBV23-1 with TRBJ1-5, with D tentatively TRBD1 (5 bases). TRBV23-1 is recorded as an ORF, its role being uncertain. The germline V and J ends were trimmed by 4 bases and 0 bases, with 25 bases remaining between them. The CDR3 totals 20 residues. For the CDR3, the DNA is TGCGCCAGCAGTCCCTCTAAACCAATACGGGGACTCTCTAGCAATCAGCCCCAGCATTTT. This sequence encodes CASSPSKPIRGLSSNQPQHF.

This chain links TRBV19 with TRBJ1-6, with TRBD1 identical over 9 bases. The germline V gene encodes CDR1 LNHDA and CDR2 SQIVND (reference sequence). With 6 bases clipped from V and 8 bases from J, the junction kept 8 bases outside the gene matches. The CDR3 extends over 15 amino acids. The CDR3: CASRPGQGNYSPLHF. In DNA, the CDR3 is TGTGCCAGTAGGCCCGGACAGGGGAATTATTCACCCCTCCACTTT.

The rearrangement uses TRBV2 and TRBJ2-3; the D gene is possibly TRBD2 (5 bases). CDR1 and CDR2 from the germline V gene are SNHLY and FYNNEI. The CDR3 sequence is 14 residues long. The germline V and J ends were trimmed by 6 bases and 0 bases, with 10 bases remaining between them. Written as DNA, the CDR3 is TGTGCCAGCAGACCAGGACTGAGCACAGATACGCAGTATTTT. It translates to CASRPGLSTDTQYF. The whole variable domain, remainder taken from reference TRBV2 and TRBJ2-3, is EPEVTQTPSHQVTQMGQEVILRCVPISNHLYFYWYRQILGQKVEFLVSFYNNEISEKSEIFDDQFSVERPDGSNFTLKIRSTKLEDSAMYFCASRPGLSTDTQYFGPGTRLTVL.

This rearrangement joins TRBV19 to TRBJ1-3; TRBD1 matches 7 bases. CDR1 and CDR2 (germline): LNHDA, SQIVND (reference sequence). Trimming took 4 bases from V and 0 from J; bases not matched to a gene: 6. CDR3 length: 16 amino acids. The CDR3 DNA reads TGTGCCAGTAGTACCGGGACAGCCGTCTCTGGAAACACCATATATTTT. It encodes CASSTGTAVSGNTIYF. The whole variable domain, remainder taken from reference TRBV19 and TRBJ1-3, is DGGITQSPKYLFRKEGQNVTLSCEQNLNHDAMYWYRQDPGQGLRLIYYSQIVNDFQKGDIAEGYSVSREKKESFPLTVTSAQKNPTAFYLCASSTGTAVSGNTIYFGEGSWLTVV.

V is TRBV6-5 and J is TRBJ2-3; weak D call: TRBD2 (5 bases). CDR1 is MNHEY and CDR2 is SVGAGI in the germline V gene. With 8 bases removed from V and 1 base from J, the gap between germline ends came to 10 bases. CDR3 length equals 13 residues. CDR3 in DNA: TGTGCCAGCGCGGGCGTCGGCACAGATACGCAGTATTTT. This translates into CASAGVGTDTQYF.

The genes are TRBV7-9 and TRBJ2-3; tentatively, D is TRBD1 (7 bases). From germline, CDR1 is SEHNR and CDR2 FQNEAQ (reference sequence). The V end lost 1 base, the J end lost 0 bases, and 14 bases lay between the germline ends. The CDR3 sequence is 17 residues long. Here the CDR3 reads CASSLDYRGGSTDTQYF. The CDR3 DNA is TGTGCCAGCAGCTTAGATTACAGGGGAGGTAGCACAGATACGCAGTATTTT.

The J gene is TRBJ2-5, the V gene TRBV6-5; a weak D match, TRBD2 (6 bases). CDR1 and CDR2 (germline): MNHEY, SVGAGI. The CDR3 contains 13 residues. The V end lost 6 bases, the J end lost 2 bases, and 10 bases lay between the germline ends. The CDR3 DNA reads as TGTGCCAGCAGGACGGGGGTTCAAGAGACCCAGTACTTC. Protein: CASRTGVQETQYF.

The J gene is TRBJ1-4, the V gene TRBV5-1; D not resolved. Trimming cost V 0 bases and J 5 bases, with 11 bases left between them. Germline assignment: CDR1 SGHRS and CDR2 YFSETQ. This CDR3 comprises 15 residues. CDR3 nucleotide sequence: TGCGCCAGCAGCTTGGCCTTGGGGAGGAATGAAAAACTGTTTTTT. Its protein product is CASSLALGRNEKLFF.